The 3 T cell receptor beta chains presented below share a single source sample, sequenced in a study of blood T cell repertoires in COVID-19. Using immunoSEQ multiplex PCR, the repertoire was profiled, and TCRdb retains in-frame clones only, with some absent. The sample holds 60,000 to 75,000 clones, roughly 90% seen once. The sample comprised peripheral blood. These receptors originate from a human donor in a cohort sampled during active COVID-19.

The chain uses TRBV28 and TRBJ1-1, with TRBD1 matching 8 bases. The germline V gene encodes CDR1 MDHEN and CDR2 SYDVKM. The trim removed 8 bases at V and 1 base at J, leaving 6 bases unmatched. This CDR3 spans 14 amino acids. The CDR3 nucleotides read TGTGCCAGCTCGGTAGGGACAGGGAACACTGAAGCTTTCTTT. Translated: CASSVGTGNTEAFF.

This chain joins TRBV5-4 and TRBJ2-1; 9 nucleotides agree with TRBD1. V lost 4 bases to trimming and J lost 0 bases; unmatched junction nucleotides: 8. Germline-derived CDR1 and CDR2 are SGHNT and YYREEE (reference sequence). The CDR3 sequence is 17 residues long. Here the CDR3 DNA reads TGTGCCAGCAGCCCGGGACAGGGTCAAAGCTCCTACAATGAGCAGTTCTTC. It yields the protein CASSPGQGQSSYNEQFF.

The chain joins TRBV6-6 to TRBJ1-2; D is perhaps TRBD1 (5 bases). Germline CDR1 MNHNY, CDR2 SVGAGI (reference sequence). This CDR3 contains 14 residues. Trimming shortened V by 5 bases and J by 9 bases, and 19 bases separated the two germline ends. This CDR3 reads CASSLGPNKPSYTF. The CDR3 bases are TGTGCCAGCAGTCTGGGGCCTAATAAACCCAGCTACACCTTC.